Shown below are 29 T cell receptor beta chains from a single sample sequenced in a study of blood T cells in healthy people across ages. The authors ran a second PCR of about 7 to 11 cycles using a sample-barcoded 5' primer and a J-beta primer mix. One entry per CDR3 protein results from TCRdb running MiXCR on the 5' RACE reads. The table records 1.5 million to 2 million distinct CDR3 sequences, about 32% of them present only once. Material for sequencing was blood. The origin of the receptors is a woman in her 30s in good health.

This clonotype has only a few counts. The chain employs TRBV4-2 and TRBJ2-7, with no clear D. Germline CDR1 LGHNA, CDR2 YNFKEQ. The CDR3 consists of 15 residues. Trimming removed 0 bases at V and 7 bases at J, with 16 bases between. CDR3 sequence: CASSQEAGQSDEQYF. In nucleotides, the CDR3 is TGTGCCAGCAGCCAAGAAGCTGGGCAGTCGGATGAGCAGTACTTC.

The chain joins TRBV28 to TRBJ2-7, with TRBD1 as a possible D gene (6 bases). Germline-derived CDR1 and CDR2 are MDHEN and SYDVKM. This CDR3 spans 14 amino acids. The CDR3 is CATLEQQGSYEQYF. The CDR3 region has the DNA TGTGCAACACTAGAGCAACAGGGCTCCTACGAGCAGTACTTC.

This clonotype was seen a handful of times. The chain employs TRBV24-1 and TRBJ2-6; D is unclear. Trimming removed 1 base at V and 0 bases at J, with 18 bases between. CDR1 and CDR2 (germline): KGHDR, SFDVKD. This CDR3 contains 20 residues. CDR3 loop: CATSDLVYGNSNSGANVLTF. Here the CDR3 DNA reads TGTGCCACCAGTGATTTAGTTTATGGAAACAGCAACTCTGGGGCCAACGTCCTGACTTTC.

This clonotype was seen more than once but under ten times. The gene calls are TRBV5-1 and TRBJ2-3; 9 bases agree with TRBD2. Unmatched junction bases numbered 6, after V lost 0 bases and J lost 1 base. CDR3 length: 17 residues. Germline assignment: CDR1 SGHRS and CDR2 YFSETQ. DNA of the CDR3: TGCGCCAGCAGCTTGGGTGCTAGCGGGACCCGCACAGATACGCAGTATTTT. Amino acid sequence: CASSLGASGTRTDTQYF.

The chain is built from TRBV7-9 and TRBJ2-1; maybe TRBD2 (7 bases). CDR3 size: 15 residues. V shed 5 bases and J shed 5 bases, with 16 bases lying between them. The germline CDR1 and CDR2 sequences are SEHNR and FQNEAQ (reference sequence). The CDR3 nucleotides are TGTGCCAGCAGCCCGTGGGGGGGCACTGACAATGAGCAGTTCTTC. This codes for CASSPWGGTDNEQFF.

CDR3 amino acids: CASSLDVGGTTGELFF. DNA of the CDR3: TGTGCCAGCAGCTTAGACGTGGGGGGGACCACCGGGGAGCTGTTTTTT. The V gene is TRBV7-9, the J gene TRBJ2-2, with 7 bases lining up with TRBD2. The CDR3 is made up of 16 amino acids. J gave up 4 bases and V 1 base, and 6 bases lay outside the gene matches. The V gene's germline CDR1 is SEHNR and CDR2 FQNEAQ (reference sequence).

This clonotype was recorded at least ten times. The J gene is TRBJ2-7, the V gene TRBV12-3 or TRBV12-4; D is unresolved. The CDR3 extends over 13 amino acids. The V and J ends lost 3 bases and 2 bases respectively, with 8 bases between them. CDR3 DNA sequence: TGTGCCAGCAGTTTCGGTGATACCTACGAGCAGTACTTC. Translated, it gives CASSFGDTYEQYF.

This clonotype was picked up a small number of times. This sequence joins TRBV4-1 and TRBJ2-6, with D hard to call. The V gene's germline CDR1 is MGHRA and CDR2 YSYEKL. The CDR3 consists of 15 residues. V was cut by 0 bases and J by 4 bases, with 7 bases left in between. In nucleotides, the CDR3 is TGCGCCAGCAGCCAAGATGGCCAAGGGGCCAACGTCCTGACTTTC. This translates into CASSQDGQGANVLTF.

Notes on this clonotype: A much larger clone differs from this one at a single base, so this may be a read error. The chain recombines TRBV29-1 with TRBJ2-1, with no clear D. The CDR3 covers 12 residues. Germline V gives CDR1 SQVTM, CDR2 ANQGSEA. The chain's CDR3 is CSVEGANNERFF. CDR3 sequence (DNA): TGCAGCGTTGAAGGTGCAAACAATGAGCGGTTCTTC.

This chain uses TRBV4-1 with TRBJ1-2, with TRBD1 as a possible D gene (5 bases). This CDR3 has 13 residues. CDR1 MGHRA and CDR2 YSYEKL come from the germline V gene. V lost 3 bases and J 5 bases, leaving 10 bases between the germline ends. This chain's CDR3 is CASSQGLQYGYTF. The CDR3 region has the DNA TGCGCCAGCAGCCAGGGACTCCAATATGGCTACACCTTC.

Worth noting for this clonotype: The junction does not match germline at one end; this may be a read error. The chain has TRBV11-1 and TRBJ2-1; either TRBD1 or TRBD2 may supply D (5 bases each). The germline V gene encodes CDR1 SGHAT and CDR2 FQDESV (reference sequence). This CDR3 region has 15 residues. DNA of the CDR3: TGTGCCAGCAGCTTCCGGGACGGAGCCTACAGTGAGCAGTTCTTC. Translation: CASSFRDGAYSEQFF.

This clonotype has more than one count but fewer than ten. This sequence joins TRBV30 and TRBJ1-1; D may be TRBD1 (6 bases). V was pared by 0 bases and J by 3 bases, with 14 bases between. There are 15 residues in the CDR3. CDR1 is GTSNPN, CDR2 SVGIG, per germline (reference sequence). In DNA, the CDR3 is TGTGCCTGGAGTGTACACTCAGGGGACGACACTGAAGCTTTCTTT. It translates to CAWSVHSGDDTEAFF.

V usage is TRBV7-2 and J usage is TRBJ2-7, with D possibly being TRBD1 (6 bases). CDR1 is SGHTA, CDR2 FQGNSA, per germline. This CDR3 is built from 15 residues. Trimming removed 2 bases from V and 5 bases from J, with 16 bases in between. CDR3 coding DNA: TGTGCCAGCAGCTTAAGGGGGAAACTCACTAACGAGCAGTACTTC. Amino acids: CASSLRGKLTNEQYF.

The table lists this clonotype with a few counts. In DNA, the CDR3 is TGTGCCAGCAGCTTAGCCGACGGGGCAGGGAGGTACACTGAAGCTTTCTTT. As protein: CASSLADGAGRYTEAFF. The chain is built from TRBV11-2 and TRBJ1-1, with D possibly TRBD1 on 5 matching bases. With 1 base removed from V and 3 bases from J, the gap between germline ends came to 18 bases. This CDR3 region has 17 residues. The germline V gene encodes CDR1 SGHAT and CDR2 FQNNGV.

This clonotype appeared a few times. CDR3 sequence: CASSLEPGEGYGYTF. DNA for the CDR3: TGCGCCAGCAGCCTAGAACCCGGGGAGGGCTATGGCTACACCTTC. The chain has TRBV4-1 and TRBJ1-2, with unresolved D. The germline V gene has CDR1 MGHRA and CDR2 YSYEKL. The length of the CDR3 is 15 residues. The V end was cut by 4 bases, the J end by 4 bases, with 16 bases between.

The rearrangement links TRBV7-6 to TRBJ2-7; the D gene is possibly TRBD2 (7 bases). Germline assignment: CDR1 SGHVS and CDR2 FNYEAQ. The germline V and J ends were trimmed by 5 bases and 3 bases, with 20 bases remaining between them. This CDR3 is built from 16 residues. The CDR3, as DNA: TGTGCCAGCAGCCCCGACTGGGAGGGGGTGATCTACGAGCAGTACTTC. It is translated as CASSPDWEGVIYEQYF. Full variable domain (rest looked up from reference TRBV7-6 and TRBJ2-7): GAGVSQSPRYKVTKRGQDVALRCDPISGHVSLYWYRQALGQGPEFLTYFNYEAQQDKSGLPNDRFSAERPEGSISTLTIQRTEQRDSAMYRCASSPDWEGVIYEQYFGPGTRLTVT.

The chain links TRBV19 to TRBJ2-2; the match to TRBD2 covers 14 bases. This CDR3 spans 14 amino acids. Germline values: CDR1 LNHDA, CDR2 SQIVND (reference sequence). V shed 10 bases, J shed 5 bases, and the junction held 3 bases outside the gene matches. The CDR3 reads CATGTSGGTGELFF. As DNA, the CDR3 is TGTGCCACGGGGACTAGCGGGGGTACCGGGGAGCTGTTTTTT.

This clonotype was seen only a few times. The chain carries TRBV12-5 and TRBJ2-1; 8 nucleotides line up with TRBD2. V was pared by 5 bases and J by 12 bases, with 6 bases of the junction left unmatched. This CDR3 is 12 amino acids long. The V gene's germline CDR1 is LGHNT and CDR2 FRNRAP. Here the CDR3 reads CASGPGGGAQFF. For the CDR3, the DNA is TGTGCTAGTGGTCCGGGAGGGGGGGCGCAGTTCTTC.

This clonotype has more than one count but fewer than ten. The chain links TRBV5-6 to TRBJ2-5, with 8 bases that match TRBD2. The germline V gene has CDR1 SGHDT and CDR2 YYEEEE. V shed 0 bases and J 4 bases; nucleotides not matched to a gene: 5. The CDR3 runs 15 residues. The CDR3 DNA reads as TGTGCCAGCAGCTTGGGAGCGGGGGCAGGAGAGACCCAGTACTTC. Translated: CASSLGAGAGETQYF.

The V call is TRBV5-1, the J call TRBJ1-1; 11 bases match TRBD1. The CDR3 is 16 residues long. J was trimmed by 8 bases and V by 0 bases; bases with no gene match: 9. Germline CDR1 reads SGHRS; CDR2 reads YFSETQ. The CDR3 nucleotides are TGCGCCAGCAGCTTGGGCTTCGGGACAGGGGGGATAGAAGCTTTCTTT. Translation gives CASSLGFGTGGIEAFF.

This chain links TRBV20-1 with TRBJ2-7; the D gene is possibly TRBD1 (8 bases). Trimming pared 7 bases from V and 2 bases from J, leaving 15 bases between. The CDR3 consists of 13 residues. The germline CDR1 and CDR2 sequences are DFQATT and SNEGSKA (reference sequence). Here the CDR3 reads CSGYRGGAYEQYF. CDR3 nucleotide sequence: TGCAGTGGCTACAGGGGGGGGGCCTACGAGCAGTACTTC.

Worth noting for this clonotype: A junction boundary mismatches the germline segment, possibly from a read error. The chain uses TRBV12-3 or TRBV12-4 and TRBJ1-4; 11 bases map to TRBD1. The CDR3 is 15 amino acids. The CDR3 DNA sequence: TGTGCCAGCAGTTTGATGGGACAGGGGGATGAAAAACGGTTTTTT. This encodes CASSLMGQGDEKRFF.

Only one count was recorded for this clonotype. This chain joins TRBV20-1 and TRBJ1-5; maybe TRBD1 (5 bases). CDR3 size: 15 residues. V shed 6 bases and J shed 11 bases, with 26 bases lying between them. Germline V lookup: CDR1 DFQATT, CDR2 SNEGSKA (reference sequence). CDR3 protein: CSASQPGTPLWAQHF. CDR3 coding DNA: TGCAGTGCCAGCCAGCCTGGGACTCCGCTATGGGCCCAGCATTTT.

This chain links TRBV20-1 with TRBJ2-1; 8 bases are shared with TRBD1. The V segment lost 0 bases and the J segment 8 bases; nucleotides outside the gene matches: 3. CDR3 length equals 13 residues. CDR1 and CDR2 from the germline V gene are DFQATT and SNEGSKA (reference sequence). This CDR3 reads CSARDHRGYEQFF. Here the CDR3 DNA reads TGCAGTGCTAGAGATCACAGGGGGTATGAGCAGTTCTTC.

This clonotype was seen a few times. This chain connects TRBV20-1 to TRBJ2-1; 9 nucleotides align to TRBD2. The CDR3 contains 13 residues. Unmatched junction bases numbered 6, after V lost 3 bases and J lost 9 bases. Germline V lookup: CDR1 DFQATT, CDR2 SNEGSKA (reference sequence). CDR3 sequence (DNA): TGCAGTGCTAGGGGGACTAGCCTGGGTGAGCAGTTCTTC. It translates to CSARGTSLGEQFF.

This chain uses TRBV11-2 with TRBJ2-1; TRBD1 is a possible D gene (6 bases). Trimming removed 0 bases at V and 6 bases at J, with 9 bases between. This CDR3 is 14 amino acids long. CDR1 and CDR2 (germline): SGHAT, FQNNGV. The CDR3 DNA is TGTGCCAGCAGCTTAGAATTGACAGGCAATGAGCAGTTCTTC. Its translation is CASSLELTGNEQFF.

The CDR3 loop reads CASSLSGRPNTGELFF. The CDR3 bases are TGTGCCAGCAGTTTAAGCGGGAGGCCGAACACCGGGGAGCTGTTTTTT. This chain uses TRBV27 with TRBJ2-2, with 9 bases lining up with TRBD2. V was clipped by 2 bases and J by 0 bases; unmatched bases: 1. This CDR3 contains 16 residues. Germline V gene lookup returns CDR1 MNHEY and CDR2 SMNVEV (reference sequence).

This rearrangement joins TRBV6-5 to TRBJ2-6; 8 bases match TRBD1. V lost 2 bases to trimming and J lost 0 bases; unmatched junction nucleotides: 9. The germline V gene encodes CDR1 MNHEY and CDR2 SVGAGI. This CDR3 comprises 19 residues. CDR3 nucleotide sequence: TGTGCCAGCAGTTACCCCCGGACAGGGCAAAGCTCTGGGGCCAACGTCCTGACTTTC. Translation gives CASSYPRTGQSSGANVLTF.

The chain joins TRBV20-1 to TRBJ1-2, with no clear D. This CDR3 is built from 15 residues. CDR1 is DFQATT, CDR2 SNEGSKA, per germline (reference sequence). V lost 0 bases and J 0 bases, leaving 11 bases between the germline ends. The CDR3 DNA sequence: TGCAGTGCTAGAGATCTCGGGATAGCTAACTATGGCTACACCTTC. This encodes CSARDLGIANYGYTF.